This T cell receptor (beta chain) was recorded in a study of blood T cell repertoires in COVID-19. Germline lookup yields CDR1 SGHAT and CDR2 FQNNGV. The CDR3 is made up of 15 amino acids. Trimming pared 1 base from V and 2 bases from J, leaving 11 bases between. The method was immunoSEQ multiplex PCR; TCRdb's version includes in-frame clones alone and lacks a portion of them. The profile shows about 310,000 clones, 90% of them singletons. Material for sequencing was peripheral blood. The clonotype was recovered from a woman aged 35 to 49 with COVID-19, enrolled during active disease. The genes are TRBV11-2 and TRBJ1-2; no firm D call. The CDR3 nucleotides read TGTGCCAGCAGCTTAGGGCTAGGCAAGAACTATGGCTACACCTTC. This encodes CASSLGLGKNYGYTF. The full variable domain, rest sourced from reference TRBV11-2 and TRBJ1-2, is EAGVAQSPRYKIIEKRQSVAFWCNPISGHATLYWYQQILGQGPKLLIQFQNNGVVDDSQLPKDRFSAERLKGVDSTLKIQPAKLEDSAVYLCASSLGLGKNYGYTFGSGTRLTVV.